This T cell receptor (beta chain) was sequenced during a study of T cells in Graves' hyperthyroidism and ophthalmopathy. Template material for amplifying TCR beta CDR3 regions consisted of RNA transcripts. The primer set for the first-round RT-PCR of the TCR CDR3 was HTBI. MiXCR was run by TCRdb on the multiplex PCR reads, yielding one entry per CDR3 protein. This table holds around 350,000 distinct CDR3 sequences, about 14% found once. Study-wide results and caveats: Ophthalmopathy and stable hyperthyroidism were told apart by a 13 V-J model.

The CDR3 loop spans 13 amino acids. The germline V gene has CDR1 DFQATT and CDR2 SNEGSKA (reference sequence). The diagnoses drew upon clinical symptoms, serum thyroxine and TRAb, thyroid ultrasound and orbital computed tomography. Comments on this clonotype: Its antigen is not known. This could be a read error, since a much larger clone is one nucleotide away.

The rearrangement joins TRBV20-1 to TRBJ2-7; D might be TRBD1 or TRBD2, each matching 5 bases. The specimen was blood. This clonotype was sampled from a woman under 40 with Graves' ophthalmopathy. The CDR3 bases are TGCAGTGCTAGTTCCAGGGAGTCGTACGAGCGGTACTTC. Its translation is CSASSRESYERYF.